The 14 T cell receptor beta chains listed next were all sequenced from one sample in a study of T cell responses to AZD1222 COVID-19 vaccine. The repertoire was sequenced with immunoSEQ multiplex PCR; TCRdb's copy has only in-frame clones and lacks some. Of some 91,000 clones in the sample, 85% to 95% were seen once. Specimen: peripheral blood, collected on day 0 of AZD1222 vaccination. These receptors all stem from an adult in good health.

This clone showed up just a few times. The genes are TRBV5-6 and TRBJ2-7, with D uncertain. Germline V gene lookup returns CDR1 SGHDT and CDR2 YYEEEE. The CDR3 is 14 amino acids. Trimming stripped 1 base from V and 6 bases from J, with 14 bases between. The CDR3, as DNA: TGTGCCAGCAGCTTGTTGGCAGGCTTGGGCGAGCAGTACTTC. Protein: CASSLLAGLGEQYF.

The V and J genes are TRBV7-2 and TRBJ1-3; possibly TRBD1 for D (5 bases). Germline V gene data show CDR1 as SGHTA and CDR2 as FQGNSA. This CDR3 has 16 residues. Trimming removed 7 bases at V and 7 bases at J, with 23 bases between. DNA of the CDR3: TGTGCCAGCATCACTATTGGGGGGTTCGGCAGGAACACCATATATTTT. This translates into CASITIGGFGRNTIYF.

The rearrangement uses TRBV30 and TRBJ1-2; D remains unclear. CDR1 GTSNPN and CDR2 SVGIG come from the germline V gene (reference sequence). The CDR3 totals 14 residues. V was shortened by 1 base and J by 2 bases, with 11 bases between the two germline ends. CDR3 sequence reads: CAWSDSGKNYGYTF. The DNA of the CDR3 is TGTGCCTGGAGTGATTCGGGGAAAAACTATGGCTACACCTTC.

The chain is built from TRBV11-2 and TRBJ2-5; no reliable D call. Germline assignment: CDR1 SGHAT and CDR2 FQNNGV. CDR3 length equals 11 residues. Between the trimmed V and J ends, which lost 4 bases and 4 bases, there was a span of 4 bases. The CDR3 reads CASSSGETQYF. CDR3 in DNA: TGTGCCAGCAGCTCTGGAGAGACCCAGTACTTC.

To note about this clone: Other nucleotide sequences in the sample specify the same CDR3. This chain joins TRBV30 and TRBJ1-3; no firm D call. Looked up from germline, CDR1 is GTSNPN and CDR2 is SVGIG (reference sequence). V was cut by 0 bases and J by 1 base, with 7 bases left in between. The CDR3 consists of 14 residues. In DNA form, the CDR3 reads TGTGCCTGGAGTGTACGGGGATCTGGAAACACCATATATTTT. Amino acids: CAWSVRGSGNTIYF.

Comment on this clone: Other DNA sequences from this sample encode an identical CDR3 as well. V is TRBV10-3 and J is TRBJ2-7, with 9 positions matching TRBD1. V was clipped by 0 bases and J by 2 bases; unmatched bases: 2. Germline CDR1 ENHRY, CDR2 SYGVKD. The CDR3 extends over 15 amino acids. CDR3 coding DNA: TGTGCCATCAGTGAGTCCGGGACAGGGCCCTACGAGCAGTACTTC. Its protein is CAISESGTGPYEQYF.

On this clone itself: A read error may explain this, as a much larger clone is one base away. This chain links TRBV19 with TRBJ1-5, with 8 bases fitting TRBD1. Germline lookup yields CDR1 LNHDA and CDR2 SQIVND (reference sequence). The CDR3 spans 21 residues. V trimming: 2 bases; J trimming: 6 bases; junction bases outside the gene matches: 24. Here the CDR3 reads CASSIFLRRQGMSRTGQPQHF. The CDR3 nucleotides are TGTGCCAGTAGTATATTTTTACGACGACAGGGGATGTCGAGGACGGGTCAGCCCCAGCATTTT.

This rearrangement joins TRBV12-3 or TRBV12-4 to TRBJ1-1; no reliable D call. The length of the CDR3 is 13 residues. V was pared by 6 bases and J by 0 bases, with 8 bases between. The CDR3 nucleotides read TGTGCCAGCAGCAAAACAGTGAACACTGAAGCTTTCTTT. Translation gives CASSKTVNTEAFF.

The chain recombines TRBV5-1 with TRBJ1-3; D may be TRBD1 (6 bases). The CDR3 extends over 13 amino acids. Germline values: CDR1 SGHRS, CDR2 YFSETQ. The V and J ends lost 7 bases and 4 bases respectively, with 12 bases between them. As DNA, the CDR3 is TGCGCCAGCGCCCAGGGGATGGGAAACACCATATATTTT. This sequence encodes CASAQGMGNTIYF.

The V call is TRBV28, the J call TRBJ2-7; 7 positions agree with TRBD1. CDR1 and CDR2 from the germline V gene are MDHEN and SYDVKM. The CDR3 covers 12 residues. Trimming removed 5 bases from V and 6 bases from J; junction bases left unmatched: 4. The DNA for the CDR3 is TGTGCCAGCAGTCAGAACAGGGGCGAGCAGTACTTC. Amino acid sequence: CASSQNRGEQYF.

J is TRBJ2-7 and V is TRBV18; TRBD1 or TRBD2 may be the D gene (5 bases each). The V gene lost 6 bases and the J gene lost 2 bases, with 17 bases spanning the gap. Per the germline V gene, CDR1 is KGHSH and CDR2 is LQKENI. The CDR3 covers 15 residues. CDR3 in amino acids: CASSTGAGITYEQYF. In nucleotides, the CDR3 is TGTGCCAGCTCGACCGGGGCAGGGATCACCTACGAGCAGTACTTC.

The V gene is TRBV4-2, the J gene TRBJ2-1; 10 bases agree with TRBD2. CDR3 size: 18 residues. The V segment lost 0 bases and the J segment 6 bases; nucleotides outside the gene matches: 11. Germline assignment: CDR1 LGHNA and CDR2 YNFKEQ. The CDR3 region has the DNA TGTGCCAGCAGCCAAGACAGGGTGAGGCTAGCGGGAGCCAATGAGCAGTTCTTC. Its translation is CASSQDRVRLAGANEQFF.

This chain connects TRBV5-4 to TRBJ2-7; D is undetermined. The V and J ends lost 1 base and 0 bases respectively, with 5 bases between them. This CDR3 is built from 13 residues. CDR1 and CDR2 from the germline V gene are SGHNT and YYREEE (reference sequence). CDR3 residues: CASSLYNSYEQYF. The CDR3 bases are TGTGCCAGCAGCTTGTACAACTCCTACGAGCAGTACTTC.

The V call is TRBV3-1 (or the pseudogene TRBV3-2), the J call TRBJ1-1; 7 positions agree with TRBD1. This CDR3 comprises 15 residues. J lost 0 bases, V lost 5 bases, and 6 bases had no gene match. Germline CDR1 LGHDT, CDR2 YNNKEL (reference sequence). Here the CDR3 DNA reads TGTGCCAGCAGCAAAACAGGGGCTCTGAACACTGAAGCTTTCTTT. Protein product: CASSKTGALNTEAFF.